This TCR beta chain came from a study of T cell repertoires in cytomegalovirus infection (dated by TCRdb to the late 2010s). At the level of the whole study: The HLA type of each donor mattered for the analysis, because public TCR beta signatures pointed to carriage of CMV infection along with the matching HLA type. Study-wide conclusions, independent of this receptor: Carriers of CMV infection plus the relevant HLA type were discriminated by the cumulative frequency of public TCR beta family members in the study cohort and in an independent roughly 340-donor cohort. In the ex vivo response, HLA-C-restricted CMV-specific TCR beta clonotypes were dominant, and in two of eight donors the single most frequent clonotype came from this HLA-C-restricted group.

This clonotype was recorded at least ten times. What this receptor recognizes is not known. Per-base quality was not reported, and no clone a single base away is much larger than it. The CDR3 contains 11 residues, cysteine and phenylalanine counted. Left in the record is the CDR3 DNA by itself, 33 bases read in frame from the first base. Via the germline V gene, CDR1 is SNHLY and CDR2 FYNNEI. V was cut back by 9 bases and J by 4 bases, leaving a gap of 9 bases between them. TCRdb records Illumina HiSeq 1500 as the sequencer. TCRdb cleaned the public reads at Q25 with fastp, built clones with MiXCR and kept in-frame beta chains. Each CDR3 protein appears once, grouped with its most common genes and DNA. Within this sample are more than 500,000 distinct CDR3 sequences, with approximately 15% of them counted one time only. Roughly 25% of the sample lies in the top ten.

The sequence derives from a human donor in good health (CMV status not recorded). Some clones in this sample may be carry-over from other donors' samples. The chain couples TRBV2 to TRBJ1-2, with an unclear D gene assignment. The specimen was CD8+ T cells from PBMCs. The CDR3 reads as follows: CARTEAYGYTF. The DNA sequence is as follows: TGTGCCAGGACGGAAGCCTATGGCTACACCTTC.